Following are 2 T cell receptor beta chains from one sample sequenced in a study of blood T cell repertoires in COVID-19 (dated by TCRdb to about 2020). Libraries were built with the immunoSEQ multiplex PCR assay. The clones in this table, taken by TCRdb from immuneACCESS, are in-frame only. Not every clone is retained; where verified, under half of the shortfall comes from an unresolved V gene, and the cause of the rest is unknown. Recorded for this sample are about 280,000 clones; around 87% of them occurred a single time. The top ten hold roughly 1.5% of the sample. Source material: PBMCs or T cells enriched from blood (not recorded which). The receptors come from a woman in her late teens or twenties with acute COVID-19.

In nucleotides, the CDR3 is TGTGCCTGGAGCGTGGGGCGGAGCTCCTACGAGCAGTACTTC. Translated: CAWSVGRSSYEQYF. This chain links TRBV30 with TRBJ2-7; TRBD1 might be the D (5 bases). This CDR3 is built from 14 residues. CDR1 GTSNPN and CDR2 SVGIG come from the germline V gene (reference sequence). V was clipped by 3 bases and J by 0 bases, with 12 bases between them.

The chain couples TRBV11-2 to TRBJ1-2; the match to TRBD1 covers 7 bases. The CDR3 has 14 residues. V shed 3 bases and J 9 bases; nucleotides not matched to a gene: 10. From germline, CDR1 is SGHAT and CDR2 FQNNGV. CDR3 residues: CASSFPGQPRSYTF. The CDR3 region has the DNA TGTGCCAGCAGCTTTCCGGGACAGCCAAGAAGCTACACCTTC.